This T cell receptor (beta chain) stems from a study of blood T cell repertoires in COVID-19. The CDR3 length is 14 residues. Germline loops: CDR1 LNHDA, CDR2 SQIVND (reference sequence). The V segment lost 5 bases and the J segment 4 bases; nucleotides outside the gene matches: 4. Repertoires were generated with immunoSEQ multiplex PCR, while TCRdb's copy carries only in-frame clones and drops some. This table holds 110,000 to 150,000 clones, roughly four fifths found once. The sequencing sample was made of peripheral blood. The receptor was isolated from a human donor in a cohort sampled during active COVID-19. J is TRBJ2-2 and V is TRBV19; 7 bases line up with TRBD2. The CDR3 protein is CASSVKRGTGELFF. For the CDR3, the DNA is TGTGCCAGTAGTGTCAAGCGGGGCACCGGGGAGCTGTTTTTT.